This T cell receptor (beta chain) was sequenced during a study of TIL therapy for anti-PD-1-resistant metastatic lung cancer. Time point defined: pre-treatment sample, taken before nivolumab and TIL therapy. General study points: This highly selected cohort may not generalize to typical lung cancer patients.

Points on this clone: The antigen remains undetermined.

V was cut by 0 bases and J by 5 bases, with 2 bases left in between. From germline, CDR1 is SGDLS and CDR2 YYNGEE. The CDR3 sequence is 11 residues long. The immunoSEQ assay was v3. Using immunoSEQ multiplex PCR, the repertoire was profiled, and TCRdb retains in-frame clones only, with some absent. The table shows about 50,000 clones, with 70% to 90% occurring only once. The chain couples TRBV9 to TRBJ1-2; D remains unclear. The receptor's source is a person aged 25-85 years with non-small cell lung cancer. Here the sequenced sample was blood, taken at baseline. The CDR3 spells CASSVGYGYTF. CDR3 DNA sequence: TGTGCCAGCAGCGTAGGGTATGGCTACACCTTC. Using reference TRBV9 and TRBJ1-2 for the parts outside the CDR3, the full variable domain is DSGVTQTPKHLITATGQRVTLRCSPRSGDLSVYWYQQSLDQGLQFLIQYYNGEERAKGNILERFSAQQFPDLHSELNLSSLELGDSALYFCASSVGYGYTFGSGTRLTVV.